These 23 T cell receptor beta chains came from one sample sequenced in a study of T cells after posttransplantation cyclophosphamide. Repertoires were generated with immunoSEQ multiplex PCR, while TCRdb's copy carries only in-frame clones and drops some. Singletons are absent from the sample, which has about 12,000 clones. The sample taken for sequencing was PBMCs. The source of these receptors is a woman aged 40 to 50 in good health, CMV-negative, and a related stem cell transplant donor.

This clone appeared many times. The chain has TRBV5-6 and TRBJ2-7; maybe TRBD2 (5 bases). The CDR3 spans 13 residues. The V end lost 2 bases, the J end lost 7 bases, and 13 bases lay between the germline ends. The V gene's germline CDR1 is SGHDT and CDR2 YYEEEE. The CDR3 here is CASSFSRTGEQYF. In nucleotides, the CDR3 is TGTGCCAGCAGCTTCTCCAGGACTGGGGAGCAGTACTTC.

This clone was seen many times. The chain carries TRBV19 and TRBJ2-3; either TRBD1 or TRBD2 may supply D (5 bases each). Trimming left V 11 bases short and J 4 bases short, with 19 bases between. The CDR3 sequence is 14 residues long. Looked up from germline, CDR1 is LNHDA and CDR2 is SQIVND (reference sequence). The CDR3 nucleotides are TGTGCCGCCTCCCGAGGGGCGACGGCAGATACGCAGTATTTT. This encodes CAASRGATADTQYF.

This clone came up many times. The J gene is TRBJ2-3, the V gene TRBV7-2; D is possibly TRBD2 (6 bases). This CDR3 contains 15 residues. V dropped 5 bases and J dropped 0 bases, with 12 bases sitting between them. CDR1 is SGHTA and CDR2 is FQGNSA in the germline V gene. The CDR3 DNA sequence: TGTGCCAGCAGCCCTCGGGACTCAAGCACAGATACGCAGTATTTT. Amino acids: CASSPRDSSTDTQYF.

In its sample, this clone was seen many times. The CDR3 DNA follows: TGTGCCAGCTCCCTCAGGCAGCGGGCAAACAATGAGCAGTTCTTC. It codes for CASSLRQRANNEQFF. This chain connects TRBV18 to TRBJ2-1; D may be TRBD2 (6 bases). Germline-derived CDR1 and CDR2 are KGHSH and LQKENI. Deletions cut 6 bases from V and 5 bases from J, with 17 bases between. CDR3 length: 15 residues.

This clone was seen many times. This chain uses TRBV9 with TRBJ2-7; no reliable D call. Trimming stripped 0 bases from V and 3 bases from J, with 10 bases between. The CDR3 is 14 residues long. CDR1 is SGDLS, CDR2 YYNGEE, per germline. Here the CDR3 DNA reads TGTGCCAGCAGCGTAGGTCCTACGGGCTACGAGCAGTACTTC. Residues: CASSVGPTGYEQYF.

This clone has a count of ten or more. For the CDR3, the DNA is TGTAGCGCAGACTATGGCTACACCTTC. As protein: CSADYGYTF. The chain links TRBV5-4 to TRBJ1-2, with no clear D. This CDR3 has 9 amino acids. From germline, CDR1 is SGHNT and CDR2 YYREEE (reference sequence).

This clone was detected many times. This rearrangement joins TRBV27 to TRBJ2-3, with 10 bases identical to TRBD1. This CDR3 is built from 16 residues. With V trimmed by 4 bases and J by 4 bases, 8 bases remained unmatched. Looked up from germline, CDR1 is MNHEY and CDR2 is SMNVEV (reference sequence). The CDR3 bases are TGTGCCAGCAGTTATTCCGGGACAGGGGAAGCAGATACGCAGTATTTT. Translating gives CASSYSGTGEADTQYF.

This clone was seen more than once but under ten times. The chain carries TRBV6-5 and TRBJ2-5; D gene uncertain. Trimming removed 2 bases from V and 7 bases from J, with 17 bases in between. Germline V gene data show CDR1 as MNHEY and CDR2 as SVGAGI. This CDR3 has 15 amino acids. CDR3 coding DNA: TGTGCCAGCAGTTACGTCGTCGGGTCTACGGGGACCCAGTACTTC. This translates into CASSYVVGSTGTQYF.

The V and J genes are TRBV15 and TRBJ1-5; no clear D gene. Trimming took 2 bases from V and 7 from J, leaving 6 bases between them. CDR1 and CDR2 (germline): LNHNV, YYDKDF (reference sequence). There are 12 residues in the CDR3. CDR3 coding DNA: TGTGCCACCAGCAGACCCACACAGCCCCAGCATTTT. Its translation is CATSRPTQPQHF.

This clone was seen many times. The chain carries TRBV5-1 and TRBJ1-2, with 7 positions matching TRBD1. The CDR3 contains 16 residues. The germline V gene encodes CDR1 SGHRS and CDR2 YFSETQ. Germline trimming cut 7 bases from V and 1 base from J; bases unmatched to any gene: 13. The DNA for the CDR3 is TGCGCCAGCGACCGAAGAAAACAGGGGAATAACTATGGCTACACCTTC. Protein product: CASDRRKQGNNYGYTF.

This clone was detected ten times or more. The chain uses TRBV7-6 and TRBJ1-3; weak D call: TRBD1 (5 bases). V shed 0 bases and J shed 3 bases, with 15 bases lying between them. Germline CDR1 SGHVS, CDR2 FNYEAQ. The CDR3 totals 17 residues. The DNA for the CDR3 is TGTGCCAGCAGCTTAGCTGCCGGGTACAGGATTGGAAACACCATATATTTT. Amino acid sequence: CASSLAAGYRIGNTIYF.

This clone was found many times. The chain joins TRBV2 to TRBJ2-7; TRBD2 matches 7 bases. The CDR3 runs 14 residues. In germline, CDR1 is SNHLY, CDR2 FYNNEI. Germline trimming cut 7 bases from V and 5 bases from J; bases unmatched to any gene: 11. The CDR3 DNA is TGTGCCAGCATTGGAAGACGGGGGGAGCACGAGCAGTACTTC. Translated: CASIGRRGEHEQYF.

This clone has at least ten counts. Written as DNA, the CDR3 is TGTGCCAGCACCCCCCAGACAGGATTGACTGAAGCTTTCTTT. Amino acids: CASTPQTGLTEAFF. The J gene is TRBJ1-1, the V gene TRBV12-3 or TRBV12-4; TRBD1 might be the D (6 bases). The CDR3 totals 14 residues. Trimming stripped 7 bases from V and 5 bases from J, with 17 bases between.

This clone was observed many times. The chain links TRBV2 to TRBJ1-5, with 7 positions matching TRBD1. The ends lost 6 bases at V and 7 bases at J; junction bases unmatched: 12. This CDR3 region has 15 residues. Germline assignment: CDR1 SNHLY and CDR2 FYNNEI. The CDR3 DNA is TGTGCCAGCAGGGGAATTACAGGGGTGCGACAGCCCCAGCATTTT. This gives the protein CASRGITGVRQPQHF.

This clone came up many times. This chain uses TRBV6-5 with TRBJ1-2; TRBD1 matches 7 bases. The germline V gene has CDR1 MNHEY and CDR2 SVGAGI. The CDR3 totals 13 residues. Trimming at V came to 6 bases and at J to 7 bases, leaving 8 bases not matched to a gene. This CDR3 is CASSPTGVGGYTF. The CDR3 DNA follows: TGTGCCAGCAGCCCCACAGGGGTTGGTGGCTACACCTTC.

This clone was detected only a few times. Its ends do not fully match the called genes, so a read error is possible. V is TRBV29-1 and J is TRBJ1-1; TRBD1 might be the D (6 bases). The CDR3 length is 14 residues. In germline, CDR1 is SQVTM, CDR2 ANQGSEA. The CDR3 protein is CSVAARGVGTQAFF. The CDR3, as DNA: TGCAGCGTTGCTGCCAGGGGAGTTGGCACTCAAGCTTTCTTT.

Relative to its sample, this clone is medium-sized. The CDR3 loop is CASSPPAGGGTDTQYF. The CDR3 DNA sequence: TGTGCCAGCTCACCTCCCGCGGGGGGCGGCACAGATACGCAGTATTTT. The chain carries TRBV18 and TRBJ2-3; TRBD2 matches at 8 bases. The junction had 6 bases not matched to a gene; V was cut back by 3 bases and J by 1 base. Germline values: CDR1 KGHSH, CDR2 LQKENI. The CDR3 has 16 amino acids.

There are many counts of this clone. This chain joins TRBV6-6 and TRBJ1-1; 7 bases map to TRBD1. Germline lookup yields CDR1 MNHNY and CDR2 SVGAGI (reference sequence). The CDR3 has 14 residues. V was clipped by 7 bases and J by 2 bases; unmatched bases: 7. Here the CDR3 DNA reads TGTGCCAGCAACCGACAGGGAAGTAACACTGAAGCTTTCTTT. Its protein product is CASNRQGSNTEAFF.

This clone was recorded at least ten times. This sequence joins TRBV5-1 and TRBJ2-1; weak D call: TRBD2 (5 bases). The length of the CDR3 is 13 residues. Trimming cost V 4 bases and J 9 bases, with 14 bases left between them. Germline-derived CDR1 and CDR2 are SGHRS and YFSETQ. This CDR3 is CASSLTPGSEQFF. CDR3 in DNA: TGCGCCAGCAGCCTCACCCCGGGGAGTGAGCAGTTCTTC.

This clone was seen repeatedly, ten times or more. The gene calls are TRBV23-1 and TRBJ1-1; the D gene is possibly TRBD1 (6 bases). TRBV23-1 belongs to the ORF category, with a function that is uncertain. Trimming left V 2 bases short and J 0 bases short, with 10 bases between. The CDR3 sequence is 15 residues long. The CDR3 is CASSQGGSVNTEAFF. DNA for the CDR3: TGCGCCAGCAGTCAAGGGGGCTCGGTGAACACTGAAGCTTTCTTT.

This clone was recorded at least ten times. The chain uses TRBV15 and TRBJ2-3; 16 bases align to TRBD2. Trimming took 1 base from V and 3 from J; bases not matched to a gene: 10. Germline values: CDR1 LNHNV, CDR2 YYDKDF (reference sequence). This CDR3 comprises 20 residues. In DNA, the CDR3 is TGTGCCACCAGCAGAGGGGCCCCGGGACTAGCGGGGGGGGGAACAGATACGCAGTATTTT. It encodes CATSRGAPGLAGGGTDTQYF.

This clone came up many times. Here the CDR3 DNA reads TGTGCCAGCAGCTCCACAGGCACCGGGGAGCTGTTTTTT. Encoded protein: CASSSTGTGELFF. This sequence joins TRBV6-5 and TRBJ2-2; perhaps TRBD1 as D (5 bases). Germline CDR1 is MNHEY and CDR2 is SVGAGI. V was shortened by 6 bases and J by 4 bases, with 9 bases between the two germline ends. This CDR3 has 13 residues.

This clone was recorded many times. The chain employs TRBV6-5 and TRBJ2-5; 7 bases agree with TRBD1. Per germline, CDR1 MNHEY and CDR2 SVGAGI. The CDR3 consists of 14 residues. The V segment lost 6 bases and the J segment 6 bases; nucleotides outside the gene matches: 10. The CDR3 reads CASRLQGSTQTQYF. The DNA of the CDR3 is TGTGCCAGCAGACTACAGGGGTCGACGCAGACCCAGTACTTC.